This T cell receptor (beta chain) derives from a study of blood T cell repertoires in COVID-19. Whole-study context: Researchers got acute and convalescent COVID-19 samples from the United States, Italy and Spain. In each case, the material was cDNA or gDNA derived from T cells, B-cell-depleted T cells, or PBMCs.

Unmatched junction bases numbered 7, after V lost 6 bases and J lost 5 bases. CDR3 size: 15 residues. Germline V gene data show CDR1 as SGHVS and CDR2 as FQNEAQ. A few counts support this clone. Original analysis: It was from reference gene primer amplification that nucleated cell counts were estimated. The repertoire was sequenced with immunoSEQ multiplex PCR; TCRdb's copy has only in-frame clones and lacks some. That table furnishes V, J and clone size, whereas the DNA furnished D and trimming. The table has just under 90,000 clones, 60% to 80% seen once. Sequenced input: peripheral blood. This receptor was obtained from an elderly woman with acute or convalescent COVID-19. The chain is built from TRBV7-8 and TRBJ2-1, with TRBD2 identical over 10 bases. In nucleotides, the CDR3 is TGTGCCAGCAGTCACGGACTAGCGGTGAACAATGAGCAGTTCTTC. Translating it yields CASSHGLAVNNEQFF.